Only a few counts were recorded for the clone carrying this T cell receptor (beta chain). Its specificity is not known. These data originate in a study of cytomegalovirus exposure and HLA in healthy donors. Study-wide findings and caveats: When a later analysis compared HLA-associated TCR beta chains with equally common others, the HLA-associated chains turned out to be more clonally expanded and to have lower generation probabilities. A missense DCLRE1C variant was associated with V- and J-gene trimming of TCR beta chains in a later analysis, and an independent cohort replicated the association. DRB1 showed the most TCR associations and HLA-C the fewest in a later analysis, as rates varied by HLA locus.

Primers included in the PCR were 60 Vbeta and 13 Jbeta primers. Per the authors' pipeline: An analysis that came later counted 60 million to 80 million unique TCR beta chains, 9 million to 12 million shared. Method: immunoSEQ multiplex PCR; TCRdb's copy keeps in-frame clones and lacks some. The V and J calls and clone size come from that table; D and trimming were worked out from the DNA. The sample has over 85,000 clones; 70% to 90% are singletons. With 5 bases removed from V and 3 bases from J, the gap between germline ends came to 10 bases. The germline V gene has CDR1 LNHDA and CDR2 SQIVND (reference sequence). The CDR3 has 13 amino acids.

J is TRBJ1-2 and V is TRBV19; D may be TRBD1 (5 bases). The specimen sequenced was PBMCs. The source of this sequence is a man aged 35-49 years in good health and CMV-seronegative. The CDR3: CASSAQDYYGYTF. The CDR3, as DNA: TGTGCCAGTAGTGCACAGGATTACTATGGCTACACCTTC.